This entry is about one T cell receptor (beta chain). Its antigen is not identified. Sequenced by immunoSEQ multiplex PCR; TCRdb stores in-frame clones only, minus some. The sample includes about 51,000 clones, approximately 95% of them seen just once. This entry comes from a study of graft-versus-host responses after intestinal transplantation. The material was unstimulated CD8+ T cells sorted from spleen or lymph node cells, obtained before transplant. This receptor was identified in a human donor who was the organ donor for an intestinal transplant.

Here the CDR3 reads CASSSGQDYEQYF. Written as DNA, the CDR3 is TGCGCCAGCAGCTCGGGACAGGACTACGAGCAGTACTTC. The chain links TRBV5-1 to TRBJ2-7, with TRBD1 matching over 8 bases. J gave up 3 bases and V 3 bases, and 2 bases lay outside the gene matches. CDR3 length: 13 residues. Germline V CDR1 and CDR2: SGHRS, YFSETQ.